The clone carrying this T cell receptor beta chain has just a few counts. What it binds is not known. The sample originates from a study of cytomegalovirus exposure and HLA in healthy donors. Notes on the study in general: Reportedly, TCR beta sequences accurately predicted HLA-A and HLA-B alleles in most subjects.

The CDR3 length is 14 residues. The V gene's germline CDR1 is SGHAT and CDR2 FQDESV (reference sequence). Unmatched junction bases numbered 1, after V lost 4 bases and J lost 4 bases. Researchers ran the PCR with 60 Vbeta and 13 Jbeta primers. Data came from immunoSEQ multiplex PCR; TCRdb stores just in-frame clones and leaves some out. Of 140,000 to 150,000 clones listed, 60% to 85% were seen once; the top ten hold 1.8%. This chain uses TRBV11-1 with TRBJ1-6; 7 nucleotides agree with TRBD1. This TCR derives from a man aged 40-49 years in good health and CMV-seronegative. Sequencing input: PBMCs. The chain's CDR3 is CASSWDRYNSPLHF. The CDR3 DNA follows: TGTGCCAGCAGCTGGGACAGATATAATTCACCCCTCCACTTT.